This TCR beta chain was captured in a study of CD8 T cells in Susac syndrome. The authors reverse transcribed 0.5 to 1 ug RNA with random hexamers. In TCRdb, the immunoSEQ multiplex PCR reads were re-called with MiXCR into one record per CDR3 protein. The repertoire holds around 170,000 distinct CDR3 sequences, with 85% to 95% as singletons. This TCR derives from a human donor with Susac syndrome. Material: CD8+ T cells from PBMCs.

Here the CDR3 DNA reads TGCAGCGTCGGGACGCATAGCAATCAGCCCCAGCATTTT. Translation: CSVGTHSNQPQHF. This chain connects TRBV29-1 to TRBJ1-5, with a tentative D call TRBD1 (5 bases). The CDR3 totals 13 residues. From germline, CDR1 is SQVTM and CDR2 ANQGSEA. Trimming cost V 6 bases and J 0 bases, with 9 bases left between them.